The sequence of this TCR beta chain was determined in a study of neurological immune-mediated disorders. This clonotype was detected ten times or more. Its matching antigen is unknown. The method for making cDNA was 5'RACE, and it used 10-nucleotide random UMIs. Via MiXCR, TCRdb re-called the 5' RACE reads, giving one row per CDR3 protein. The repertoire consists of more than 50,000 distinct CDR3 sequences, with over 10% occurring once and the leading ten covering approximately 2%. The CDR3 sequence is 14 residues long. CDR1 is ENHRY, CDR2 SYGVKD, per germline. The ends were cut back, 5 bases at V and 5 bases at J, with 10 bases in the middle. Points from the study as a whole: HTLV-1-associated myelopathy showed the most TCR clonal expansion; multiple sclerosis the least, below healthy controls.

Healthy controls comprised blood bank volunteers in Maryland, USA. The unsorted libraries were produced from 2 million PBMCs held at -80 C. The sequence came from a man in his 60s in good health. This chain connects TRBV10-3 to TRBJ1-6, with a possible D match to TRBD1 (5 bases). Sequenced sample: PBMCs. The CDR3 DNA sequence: TGTGCCATCAGTCCGGGACGGAATAATTCACCCCTCCACTTT. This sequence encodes CAISPGRNNSPLHF.